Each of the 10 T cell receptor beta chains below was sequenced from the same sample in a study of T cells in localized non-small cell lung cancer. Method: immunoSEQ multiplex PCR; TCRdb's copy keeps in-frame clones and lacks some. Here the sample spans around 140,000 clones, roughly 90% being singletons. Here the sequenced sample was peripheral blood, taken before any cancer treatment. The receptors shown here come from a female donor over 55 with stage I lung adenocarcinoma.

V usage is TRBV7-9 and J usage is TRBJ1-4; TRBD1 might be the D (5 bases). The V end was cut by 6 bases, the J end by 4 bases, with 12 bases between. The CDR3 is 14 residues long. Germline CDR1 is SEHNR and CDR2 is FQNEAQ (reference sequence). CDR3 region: CASSPRQSNEKLFF. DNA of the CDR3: TGTGCCAGCAGTCCCCGACAGAGTAATGAAAAACTGTTTTTT.

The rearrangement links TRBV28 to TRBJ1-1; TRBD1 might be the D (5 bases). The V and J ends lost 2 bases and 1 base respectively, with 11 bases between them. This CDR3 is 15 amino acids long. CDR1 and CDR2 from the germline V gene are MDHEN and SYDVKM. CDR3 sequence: CASSLNAGRNTEAFF. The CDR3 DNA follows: TGTGCCAGCAGTTTAAACGCAGGGCGGAACACTGAAGCTTTCTTT.

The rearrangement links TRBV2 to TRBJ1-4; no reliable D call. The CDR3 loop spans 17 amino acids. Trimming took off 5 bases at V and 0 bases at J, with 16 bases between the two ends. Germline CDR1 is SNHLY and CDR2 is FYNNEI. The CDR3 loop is CASSPTRTAATNEKLFF. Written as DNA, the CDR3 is TGTGCCAGCAGTCCTACACGGACGGCCGCAACTAATGAAAAACTGTTTTTT.

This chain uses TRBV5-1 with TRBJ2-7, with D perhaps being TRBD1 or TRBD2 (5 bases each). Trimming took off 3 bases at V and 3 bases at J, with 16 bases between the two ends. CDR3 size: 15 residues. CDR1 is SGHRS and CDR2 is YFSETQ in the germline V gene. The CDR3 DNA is TGCGCCAGCAGCTGGGATCCGGGACCTCTCTACGAGCAGTACTTC. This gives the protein CASSWDPGPLYEQYF.

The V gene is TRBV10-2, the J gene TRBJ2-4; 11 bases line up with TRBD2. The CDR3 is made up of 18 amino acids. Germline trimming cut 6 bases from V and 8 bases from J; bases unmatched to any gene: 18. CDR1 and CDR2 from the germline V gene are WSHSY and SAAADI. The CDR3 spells CASRTGGTSGRSSHIQYF. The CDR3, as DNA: TGCGCCAGCAGGACTGGCGGAACTAGCGGGAGAAGTTCCCACATTCAGTACTTC.

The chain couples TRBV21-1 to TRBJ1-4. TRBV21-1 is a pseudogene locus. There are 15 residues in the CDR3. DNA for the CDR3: TGTGCCAGCACTCCCCCCGGCAGAACCGTAGAAAAACTGTTTTTT. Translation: CASTPPGRTVEKLFF.

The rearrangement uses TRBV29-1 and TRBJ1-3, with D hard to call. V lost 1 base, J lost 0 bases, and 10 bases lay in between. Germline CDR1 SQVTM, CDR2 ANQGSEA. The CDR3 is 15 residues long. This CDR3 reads CSVEGHKSSGNTIYF. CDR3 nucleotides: TGCAGCGTTGAAGGTCACAAGAGCTCTGGAAACACCATATATTTT.

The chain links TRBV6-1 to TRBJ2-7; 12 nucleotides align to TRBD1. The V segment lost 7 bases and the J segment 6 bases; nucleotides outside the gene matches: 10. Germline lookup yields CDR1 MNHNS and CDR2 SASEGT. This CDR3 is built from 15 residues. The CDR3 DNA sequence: TGTGCCAGCACTCAAACCCGGGACAGGGGGCTCGAGCAGTACTTC. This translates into CASTQTRDRGLEQYF.

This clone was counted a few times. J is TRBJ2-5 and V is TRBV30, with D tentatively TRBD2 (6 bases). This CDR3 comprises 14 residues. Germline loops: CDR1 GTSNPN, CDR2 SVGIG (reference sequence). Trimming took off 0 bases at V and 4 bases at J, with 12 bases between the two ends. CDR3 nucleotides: TGTGCCTGGAGTGTGGTGGGAGGCTTAGAGACCCAGTACTTC. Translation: CAWSVVGGLETQYF.

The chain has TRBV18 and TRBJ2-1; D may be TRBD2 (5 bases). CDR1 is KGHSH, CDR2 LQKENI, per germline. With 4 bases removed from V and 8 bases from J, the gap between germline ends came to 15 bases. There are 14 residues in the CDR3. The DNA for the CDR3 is TGTGCCAGCTCACTAAACCTAGCTGTGGATGAGCAGTTCTTC. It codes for CASSLNLAVDEQFF. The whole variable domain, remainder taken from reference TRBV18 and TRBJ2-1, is NAGVMQNPRHLVRRRGQEARLRCSPMKGHSHVYWYRQLPEEGLKFMVYLQKENIIDESGMPKERFSAEFPKEGPSILRIQQVVRGDSAAYFCASSLNLAVDEQFFGPGTRLTVL.